This paragraph covers one T cell receptor beta chain sequence. Its specificity is not known. The data were taken from a study of cytomegalovirus exposure and HLA in healthy donors. Whole-study results and caveats: A prior analysis recorded that most TCR beta V segments were productive about 87% or about 30% of the time.

Primers included in the PCR were 60 Vbeta and 13 Jbeta primers. Profiled with immunoSEQ multiplex PCR; TCRdb holds only in-frame clones, not every one. Of around 150,000 clones listed, around 64% are singletons. V shed 4 bases, J shed 6 bases, and the junction held 3 bases outside the gene matches. CDR1 is MDHEN and CDR2 is SYDVKM in the germline V gene. The CDR3 spans 12 residues. This TCR came from a woman aged 25-40 years in good health and CMV-seronegative. The source material was PBMCs. The genes are TRBV28 and TRBJ2-7, with 7 bases matching TRBD1. CDR3 residues: CASSSQGFEQYF. CDR3 coding DNA: TGTGCCAGCAGTTCACAGGGGTTCGAGCAGTACTTC.